The T cell receptor (beta chain) under discussion was sequenced for a study of T cells after yellow fever vaccination. For the study at large: Preparation of fractions with low cell numbers was performed using SMART-Seq v4 Ultra Low Input. Study-wide results and limits: Abundant clonotypes (contaminants from the bulk population) could be present in FACS-sorted repertoires.

Per germline, CDR1 SGHTA and CDR2 FQGNSA. Trimming took off 1 base at V and 6 bases at J, with 12 bases between the two ends. The CDR3 runs 14 residues. TCRdb passed the 5' RACE reads through MiXCR, listing each CDR3 protein once. The sample holds hundreds of thousands of distinct CDR3 sequences, 9% to 15% seen once. This clonotype was found a few times. The antigen remains undetermined. V is TRBV7-2 and J is TRBJ1-2; no clear D. The material sequenced was PBMCs, taken on the day of the yellow fever booster vaccination. The clonotype was recovered from a man aged 25-45 years who received the YFV17D yellow fever vaccine. The CDR3 DNA is TGTGCCAGCAGCTTAGATCGGGAAGTTAATGGCTACACCTTC. Amino acids: CASSLDREVNGYTF.